A selection of T cell receptor beta chains follows, all from one sample in a study of OX40 agonist ivuxolimab in advanced cancers. Sequenced by immunoSEQ multiplex PCR; TCRdb stores in-frame clones only, minus some. The sample holds fewer than 50,000 clones, roughly nine tenths seen once. The source material was CD4+ or CD8+ T cells sorted from blood, sampled in a trial of the OX40 agonist ivuxolimab. Source of these receptors: an adult with an advanced solid tumor such as melanoma, head and neck, liver or kidney cancer. Both conserved end residues are part of each CDR3. A D gene is named only where the DNA matches it firmly. For some rows the clone size is stated as once, few or many, or as a class when expanded; others skip it.

j_gene,v_gene,abundance,d_gene,CDR3nt,CDR3aa
TRBJ1-6,TRBV5-8,NA,NA,TGTGCCAGCAGCTTTTCGCAGGGGTATAATTCACCCCTCCACTTT,CASSFSQGYNSPLHF
TRBJ2-7,TRBV5-1,NA,NA,TGCGCCAGCAGTCAAAACCAAGTCGGGGCTAGCTCCTACGAGCAGTACTTC,CASSQNQVGASSYEQYF
TRBJ2-3,TRBV6-5,once,NA,TGTGCCAGCAGTTATCATTTTTTGGGGTCGTACTGGACGTTGTATTTT,CASSYHFLGSYWTLYF
TRBJ2-2,TRBV29-1,NA,TRBD1,TGCAGCGTTGGAGGATTCGAGGGGGCGACGAACACCGGGGAGCTGTTTTTT,CSVGGFEGATNTGELFF
TRBJ2-7,TRBV2,NA,TRBD2,TGTGCCAGCAGTGAAGTGTGGACTAGCCACGAGCAGTACTTC,CASSEVWTSHEQYF
TRBJ1-2,TRBV5-1,NA,TRBD1,TGCGCCAGCAGGCATACCCCCGGGACAGGGACTGGTAGTGGCTATGGCTACACCTTC,CASRHTPGTGTGSGYGYTF
TRBJ2-7,TRBV6-5,NA,NA,TGTGCCAGCAGTTACTCGGCAGGATCCTACGAGCAGTACTTC,CASSYSAGSYEQYF
TRBJ1-2,TRBV7-2,NA,TRBD1,TGTGCCAGCAGCTTGGACAGGTCCTCATTCTATGGCTACACCTTC,CASSLDRSSFYGYTF
TRBJ2-1,TRBV6-6,NA,TRBD2,TGTGCCAGCAGGCGACTAGCAGACTACAATGAGCAGTTCTTC,CASRRLADYNEQFF
TRBJ1-2,TRBV30,NA,TRBD1,TGTGCCTGGAGTGGGACAGGGGGGGAAAATGGCTACACCTTC,CAWSGTGGENGYTF
TRBJ2-7,TRBV28,NA,NA,TGTGCCAGCAGTTTTGAGCAGGGCAGATCCTACGAGCAGTACTTC,CASSFEQGRSYEQYF
TRBJ2-7,TRBV5-7,once,TRBD2,TGTGCCAGCAGCCCCCAGCGGGGGGGGCCGTACGAGCAGTACTTC,CASSPQRGGPYEQYF
TRBJ2-1,TRBV5-4,NA,TRBD1,TGTGCCAGCCGCGGGACAGGAAGCTCCTACAATGAGCAGTTCTTC,CASRGTGSSYNEQFF
TRBJ2-3,TRBV5-1,NA,TRBD1,TGCGCCAGCAGCTTCGAGGACAGGGCAGATACGCAGTATTTT,CASSFEDRADTQYF
TRBJ2-1,TRBV7-4,NA,NA,TGTGCCAGCAGCTTCAATGAGCAGTTCTTC,CASSFNEQFF
TRBJ2-7,TRBV4-2,NA,NA,TGTGCCAGCAGCCAAGATGACTACGAGCAGTACTTC,CASSQDDYEQYF
TRBJ2-2,TRBV27,once,TRBD2,TGTGCCAGCAGTTTAGCGGGGGGGTTGAACACCGGGGAGCTGTTTTTT,CASSLAGGLNTGELFF
TRBJ2-3,TRBV7-2,NA,TRBD2,TGTGCCAGCAGCTTCCTTTCGGGGGGGCAAGGGGATACGCAGTATTTT,CASSFLSGGQGDTQYF
TRBJ2-2,TRBV9,NA,NA,TGTGCCAGCAGCGTAGGGGAGACCGGGGAGCTGTTTTTT,CASSVGETGELFF
TRBJ1-2,TRBV4-3,NA,NA,TGCGCCAGCAGCCAAGATCGGACCGCCTATGGCTACACCTTC,CASSQDRTAYGYTF
TRBJ2-1,TRBV11-2,NA,TRBD1,TGTGCCAGCACCATACAACAGGGGAGCTCCTACAATGAGCAGTTCTTC,CASTIQQGSSYNEQFF